The source of this T cell receptor beta chain is a study of cytomegalovirus exposure and HLA in healthy donors. Findings of the study overall: Rare sequences made up most TCRs, while some public TCRs were found in many donors.

Germline assignment: CDR1 SGHDT and CDR2 YYEEEE. This CDR3 comprises 14 residues. Germline trimming cut 3 bases from V and 5 bases from J; bases unmatched to any gene: 7. Clones were sequenced by immunoSEQ multiplex PCR, and TCRdb holds only the in-frame ones, with some missing. This sample has 150,000 to 200,000 clones; approximately 87% occur once, and the top ten carry 5% to 7%. Turning to this clone: Its cognate antigen is unknown.

Sequencing was performed on PBMCs. V is TRBV5-6 and J is TRBJ2-5; TRBD1 aligns across 7 bases. The source is a woman aged 25 to 45 in good health and CMV-seronegative. In nucleotides, the CDR3 is TGTGCCAGCAGCTCCGGCAGGGGGATCGAGACCCAGTACTTC. It codes for CASSSGRGIETQYF.